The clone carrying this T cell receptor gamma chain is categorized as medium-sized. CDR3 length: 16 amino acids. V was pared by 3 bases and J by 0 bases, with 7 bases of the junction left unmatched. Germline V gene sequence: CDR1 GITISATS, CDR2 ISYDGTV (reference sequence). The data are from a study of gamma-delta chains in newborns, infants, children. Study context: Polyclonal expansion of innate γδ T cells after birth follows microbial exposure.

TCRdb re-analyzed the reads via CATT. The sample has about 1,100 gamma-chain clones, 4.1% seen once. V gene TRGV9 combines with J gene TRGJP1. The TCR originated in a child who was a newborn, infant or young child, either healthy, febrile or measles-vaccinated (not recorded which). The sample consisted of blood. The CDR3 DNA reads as TGTGCCTTGTGGGAGCAAAGAGATACCACTGGTTGGTTCAAGATATTT. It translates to CALWEQRDTTGWFKIF.